This is a list of T cell receptor beta chains from one sample in a study of CD8+CD57+ T cells in acquired aplastic anemia. TCRdb re-analysed the reads in MiXCR, keeping a single row per CDR3 protein. The data contain some 150,000 distinct CDR3 sequences, 70% to 75% of them singletons. Sequenced input: sorted CD4+, CD8+, or CD8+CD57+ T cells (not recorded which) from PBMCs. These receptors came from a human donor with aplastic anemia. CDR3s include the opening cysteine and the closing phenylalanine or tryptophan. The order of the fields is J gene, V gene, D gene, clone size, CDR3 DNA, CDR3 protein. The D gene is left open where the match is weak. Size is omitted from some rows. Given values are once, few, many or a class for expanded clones.

TRBJ2-7 TRBV7-9 NA few TGTGCCAGCAGCCCCGGTACCTACGAGCAGTACTTC CASSPGTYEQYF
TRBJ1-1 TRBV10-3 NA few TGTGCCATCAGTGCGGTGAACACTGAAGCTTTCTTT CAISAVNTEAFF
TRBJ2-7 TRBV7-9 NA many TGTGCCAGCAGCTTATTCTGGTACGAGCAGTACTTC CASSLFWYEQYF
TRBJ1-2 TRBV11-2 NA few TGTGCCAGCAGCTTAGTAGGGGGAGGGTCCTATGGCTACACCTTC CASSLVGGGSYGYTF
TRBJ2-7 TRBV20-1 NA NA TGCAGTGCTGGGGGAGGAGGGGGAGTAACCTACGAGCAGTACTTC CSAGGGGGVTYEQYF
TRBJ2-7 TRBV5-8 TRBD2 NA TGTGCCAGCAGACAAAGCGGGAGGTCTATCGAGCAGTACTTC CASRQSGRSIEQYF
TRBJ1-1 TRBV29-1 NA NA TGCAGCGTCAGTATTTCAGGGCTAAACACTGAAGCTTTCTTT CSVSISGLNTEAFF
TRBJ1-1 TRBV24-1 TRBD1 NA TGTGCCACCAGTGATGAGACAGGGTTAGCTTTCTTT CATSDETGLAFF
TRBJ2-2 TRBV20-1 TRBD2 NA TGCAGTGCCCCAGTGTCGGGACTAGCGGCCGGGGAGCTGTTTTTT CSAPVSGLAAGELFF
TRBJ2-1 TRBV20-1 TRBD2 few TGCAGTGCTAGTCCCAGCGGGACTTACAATGAGCAGTTCTTC CSASPSGTYNEQFF
TRBJ2-3 TRBV2 NA NA TGTGCCAGCAGTAATGACAGAGGGGGGAGCACAGATACGCAGTATTTT CASSNDRGGSTDTQYF
TRBJ1-1 TRBV20-1 NA NA TGCAGTGCTAGGAGAGGGGGTATGAACACTGAAGCTTTCTTT CSARRGGMNTEAFF
TRBJ1-5 TRBV7-9 NA few TGTGCCAGCAGCCTCGCAGGGGTGGGCAATCAGCCCCAGCATTTT CASSLAGVGNQPQHF
TRBJ2-5 TRBV7-6 TRBD2 NA TGTGCCAGCAGCTTAGGGACTAGCGCTTCGGAGACCCAGTACTTC CASSLGTSASETQYF
TRBJ1-5 TRBV20-1 NA few TGCAGTGCTAGTGCCAGGAATAGCAATCAGCCCCAGCATTTT CSASARNSNQPQHF
TRBJ2-7 TRBV5-5 NA few TGTGCCAGCAGCTTGTGGGACGAGGCCTACGAGCAGTACTTC CASSLWDEAYEQYF
TRBJ1-1 TRBV14 NA NA TGTGCCAGCAGCCCGAGAAGGAACACTGAAGCTTTCTTT CASSPRRNTEAFF
TRBJ1-5 TRBV7-9 NA NA TGTGCCAGCAGCAAAGGCGGGGCCCATCAGCCCCAGCATTTT CASSKGGAHQPQHF
TRBJ2-5 TRBV7-3 TRBD1 NA TGTGCCAGCAGCTCCGACAGGGGATTGCAGTACCAAGAGACCCAGTACTTC CASSSDRGLQYQETQYF
TRBJ2-3 TRBV10-3 NA NA TGTGCCATCAGTGAGCCCTCGGGGGGACACACAGATACGCAGTATTTT CAISEPSGGHTDTQYF
TRBJ2-5 TRBV20-1 TRBD2 NA TGCAGTGCTAGAGACCAAGCGGGGGGGCGGAAGACCCAGTACTTC CSARDQAGGRKTQYF
TRBJ2-5 TRBV20-1 TRBD2 NA TGCAGTGCTGTAACTAGCGGAGAGACCCAGTACTTC CSAVTSGETQYF
TRBJ2-5 TRBV9 NA NA TGTGCCAGCAGCGTAGGACCCGCAGGGAGGGGGCGTGAGACCCAGTACTTC CASSVGPAGRGRETQYF
TRBJ1-2 TRBV7-9 TRBD1 NA TGTGCCAGCAGCCCTACTACCTCCCGCCGGGTGTGGGACAGCTATGGCTACACCTTC CASSPTTSRRVWDSYGYTF
TRBJ2-3 TRBV7-2 NA NA TGTGCCAGCAGCGACGTACCTTCGGATACGCAGTATTTT CASSDVPSDTQYF
TRBJ1-5 TRBV12-3/TRBV12-4 NA NA TGTGCCAGCAGTTTAGCGCAGGCTCAGCCCCAGCATTTT CASSLAQAQPQHF
TRBJ2-3 TRBV7-9 NA NA TGTGCCAGCAGCTTAGCGACTTGGGGGAGTACAGATACGCAGTATTTT CASSLATWGSTDTQYF
TRBJ2-7 TRBV5-1 NA NA TGCGCCAGCAGCTTGGCGGGGGCTGAGTACGAGCAGTACTTC CASSLAGAEYEQYF
TRBJ2-7 TRBV2 NA few TGTGCCAGCAGCAGAAACAGGGAGAGTGTATACGAGCAGTACTTC CASSRNRESVYEQYF
TRBJ1-2 TRBV7-9 NA NA TGTGCCAGCAGCCCCCCGGGGGCAGGGACAAGTGGCTACACCTTC CASSPPGAGTSGYTF
TRBJ2-7 TRBV7-9 NA NA TGTGCCAGCAGCTTAGCCAAGGGCGAGCAGTACTTC CASSLAKGEQYF
TRBJ2-7 TRBV7-8 NA NA TGTGCCAGCAGCACCGGGGGTGGAGGGTTGAACGAGCAGTACTTC CASSTGGGGLNEQYF
TRBJ1-6 TRBV2 NA few TGTGCCAGTAGACCGTTGCCCTATAATTCACCCCTCCACTTT CASRPLPYNSPLHF
TRBJ2-1 TRBV20-1 TRBD2 NA TGCAGGGTAAAGGGACTAGCGGGGGGACCGTACAATGAGCAGTTCTTC CRVKGLAGGPYNEQFF
TRBJ2-7 TRBV12-3/TRBV12-4 NA NA TGTGCCAGCAGTTTAGCTCTAGGGTCCTCCTTCGAGCAGTACTTC CASSLALGSSFEQYF
TRBJ2-5 TRBV20-1 TRBD1 NA TGCAGTGCTTTTGTCCGGGACAGGGAAGAGACCCAGTACTTC CSAFVRDREETQYF
TRBJ2-7 TRBV7-2 NA NA TGTGCCAGCAGCTTAGGCAGGGAGATCTACGAGCAGTACTTC CASSLGREIYEQYF
TRBJ1-6 TRBV7-2 TRBD1 NA TGTGCCAGCAGCTTAGAGTGGAGACAGGGGTCTCCCCTCCACTTT CASSLEWRQGSPLHF
TRBJ1-1 TRBV7-2 NA NA TGTGCCAGCAGCCCCGCACCGAGTGCTGAAGCTTTCTTT CASSPAPSAEAFF
TRBJ1-2 TRBV10-3 NA NA TGTGCCATCGAGGCAGGAGGGGCAGCTAACTATGGCTACACCTTC CAIEAGGAANYGYTF
TRBJ2-1 TRBV20-1 TRBD2 NA TGCAGTGCTAGAGGACTAGCGGGAGAACACAATGAGCAGTTCTTC CSARGLAGEHNEQFF
TRBJ1-6 TRBV20-1 TRBD1 NA TGCAGTGCTCGACGGACAGGGGATTCACCCCTCCACTTT CSARRTGDSPLHF
TRBJ1-1 TRBV11-1 NA NA TGTGCCAGCAGCTTAGACACAGCGAACACTGAAGCTTTCTTT CASSLDTANTEAFF
TRBJ1-1 TRBV15 NA NA TGTGCCACCAGCAGAGATCGGAGGAGGGCCACTGAAGCTTTCTTT CATSRDRRRATEAFF
TRBJ2-3 TRBV24-1 TRBD1 NA TGTGCCACCAGTGATAATCGCTCGGGACAGGGAGGCGATACGCAGTATTTT CATSDNRSGQGGDTQYF
TRBJ2-5 TRBV7-2 TRBD2 NA TGTGCCAGCAATAGCGGGGGGCAAGAGACCCAGTACTTC CASNSGGQETQYF
TRBJ2-3 TRBV29-1 NA once TGCAGCGTCATGACCCCAGATACGCAGTATTTT CSVMTPDTQYF
TRBJ2-3 TRBV20-1 TRBD1 few TGCAGTGCTAGTCGCGGCAGGGGGCCTTCAGATACGCAGTATTTT CSASRGRGPSDTQYF
TRBJ1-5 TRBV24-1 NA NA TGTGCCAGCAGCCGGGCCGCAGGGAACAATCAGCCCCAGCATTTT CASSRAAGNNQPQHF
TRBJ2-5 TRBV20-1 TRBD1 NA TGCAGTGCCTTTCCCGGGGACAGGGGAGGAAAGGCAGAGACCCAGTACTTC CSAFPGDRGGKAETQYF
TRBJ2-5 TRBV7-8 TRBD2 NA TGTGCCAGCAGCTCAGCGATAGGAGCGGGGGCCACTCAAGAGACCCAGTACTTC CASSSAIGAGATQETQYF
TRBJ1-1 TRBV4-1 NA NA TGCGCCAGCAGCCAAGAAACCAGGGACCCTGAAGCTTTCTTT CASSQETRDPEAFF
TRBJ1-4 TRBV15 NA NA TGTGCCACCAGCAGAGAGCGGGGGGGCGAGGGTGAAAAACTGTTTTTT CATSRERGGEGEKLFF
TRBJ2-5 TRBV7-2 NA NA TGTGCAAGCAGCTTTAGGGAGGCCCAGTACTTC CASSFREAQYF
TRBJ2-1 TRBV9 NA NA TGTGCCAGCAGCGGGGACTCTTCGGAGTTCTTC CASSGDSSEFF
TRBJ1-4 TRBV7-2 NA NA TGTGCCACCGCGAGGGGGTACGGTGAAAAACTGTTTTTT CATARGYGEKLFF
TRBJ2-3 TRBV12-3/TRBV12-4 TRBD1 NA TGTGCCAGCAGTGGGCCCACAGGGGACACAGATACGCAGTATTTT CASSGPTGDTDTQYF
TRBJ2-5 TRBV19 TRBD2 few TGTGCCAGTAGCAAGACTAGCGGCCAAGAGACCCAGTACTTC CASSKTSGQETQYF
TRBJ2-7 TRBV25-1 NA NA TGTGCCAGCAGTGAATGGTTGGGCTTTCAGTACTTC CASSEWLGFQYF
TRBJ2-7 TRBV10-1 TRBD1 once TGCGCCAGCCACGACAGGGGGCTCTACGAGCAGTACTTC CASHDRGLYEQYF